The 26 T cell receptor beta chains presented below share a single source sample, sequenced in a study of cytomegalovirus exposure and HLA in healthy donors. Primers: 60 Vbeta forward and 13 Jbeta reverse. Method: immunoSEQ multiplex PCR; TCRdb's copy keeps in-frame clones and lacks some. The data show roughly 150,000 clones, more than 80% seen once. Input material: PBMCs. These receptors originate from a woman aged 35 to 49 in good health and CMV-seropositive.

This chain uses TRBV28 with TRBJ2-5; possibly TRBD2 for D (7 bases). The germline V and J ends were trimmed by 8 bases and 6 bases, with 16 bases remaining between them. This CDR3 has 13 amino acids. Looked up from germline, CDR1 is MDHEN and CDR2 is SYDVKM. The CDR3 is CASGGAFRQTQYF. CDR3 sequence (DNA): TGTGCCAGCGGGGGGGCGTTTCGGCAGACCCAGTACTTC.

The J gene is TRBJ1-1, the V gene TRBV30; perhaps TRBD1 as D (5 bases). This CDR3 is built from 12 residues. V lost 3 bases, J lost 5 bases, and 10 bases lay in between. Germline V gene lookup returns CDR1 GTSNPN and CDR2 SVGIG (reference sequence). The CDR3 is CAWREQETEAFF. The CDR3 region has the DNA TGTGCCTGGAGAGAACAGGAAACTGAAGCTTTCTTT.

Of note for this clone: The junction differs from germline at one of its ends, possibly a read error. The chain uses TRBV7-2 and TRBJ2-1; 12 nucleotides match TRBD2. Germline loops: CDR1 SGHTA, CDR2 FQGNSA. The CDR3 extends over 16 amino acids. DNA for the CDR3: TGTGCCAGCAGCCTAGCGGGAGGGCCTTCCTACAATGAGCAGTTCTTC. It is translated as CASSLAGGPSYNEQFF.

The rearrangement links TRBV11-1 to TRBJ2-1; 10 positions match TRBD2. V lost 5 bases to trimming and J lost 7 bases; unmatched junction nucleotides: 11. CDR3 length: 16 amino acids. The V gene's germline CDR1 is SGHAT and CDR2 FQDESV (reference sequence). The CDR3 reads CASSPPGLAPANEQFF. The DNA for the CDR3 is TGTGCCAGCAGCCCCCCGGGACTAGCGCCAGCAAATGAGCAGTTCTTC.

The DNA of the CDR3 is TGTGCCAGCAGTGACCAGGCCATCCTCGGTGGCTACACCTTC. Translated: CASSDQAILGGYTF. The chain is built from TRBV6-1 and TRBJ1-2; D gene unclear. V lost 3 bases to trimming and J lost 7 bases, with 15 bases between them. CDR1 MNHNS and CDR2 SASEGT come from the germline V gene. The CDR3 spans 14 residues.

The chain uses TRBV29-1 and TRBJ2-5, with 9 bases that match TRBD1. V shed 6 bases, J shed 0 bases, and the junction held 8 bases outside the gene matches. The CDR3 spans 15 residues. Germline CDR1 reads SQVTM; CDR2 reads ANQGSEA. The CDR3, as DNA: TGCAGCGTGGGGGGGACAGGGTCCTACCAAGAGACCCAGTACTTC. The encoded protein is CSVGGTGSYQETQYF.

V and J are TRBV7-3 and TRBJ2-5, with D possibly being TRBD2 (6 bases). The DNA end is more similar to TRBJ2-7, so the J call may be wrong. From germline, CDR1 is SGHTA and CDR2 FQGTGA. The CDR3 length is 15 residues. CDR3 bases: TGTGCCAGCAGCTTATTGGGCGGGACCACCTACGAGCAGTACTTC. Translating it yields CASSLLGGTTYEQYF.

The V gene is TRBV6-1, the J gene TRBJ1-1; 8 nucleotides match TRBD1. Losses at the gene ends were 1 base for V and 1 base for J; bases not matched to a gene: 2. This CDR3 has 15 amino acids. Germline values: CDR1 MNHNS, CDR2 SASEGT. This CDR3 is CASSEGTGPNTEAFF. In nucleotides, the CDR3 is TGTGCCAGCAGTGAAGGGACAGGGCCGAACACTGAAGCTTTCTTT.

This clone was seen only a few times. The chain joins TRBV15 to TRBJ1-1, with D uncertain. V lost 3 bases and J 1 base, leaving 6 bases between the germline ends. The germline CDR1 and CDR2 sequences are LNHNV and YYDKDF (reference sequence). The CDR3 loop spans 13 amino acids. The CDR3 sequence is CATSSSRNTEAFF. The CDR3 coding sequence is TGTGCCACCAGCAGTTCGAGGAACACTGAAGCTTTCTTT.

CDR3 region: CASNQTSGSGETQYF. The CDR3, as DNA: TGTGCCAGCAACCAGACTAGCGGGAGTGGAGAGACCCAGTACTTC. V and J are TRBV6-4 and TRBJ2-5, with TRBD2 identical over 12 bases. Germline CDR1 MRHNA, CDR2 SNTAGT. CDR3 length: 15 residues. With V trimmed by 7 bases and J by 4 bases, 7 bases remained unmatched.

The chain uses TRBV4-3 and TRBJ1-1, with TRBD1 matching 12 bases. The CDR3 covers 17 residues. V gave up 0 bases and J gave up 4 bases; unmatched junction bases: 6. Germline lookup yields CDR1 LGHNA and CDR2 YSLEER. In DNA, the CDR3 is TGCGCCAGCAGCCAAGACTCGGGGGGACAGGGGGCCACTGAAGCTTTCTTT. Encoded protein: CASSQDSGGQGATEAFF.

This chain links TRBV18 with TRBJ1-1, with TRBD1 matching over 9 bases. V was pared by 4 bases and J by 0 bases, with 9 bases of the junction left unmatched. The CDR3 totals 17 residues. Germline V lookup: CDR1 KGHSH, CDR2 LQKENI. CDR3 bases: TGTGCCAGCTCACGAGTCCCGGGACAGGGACTGAACACTGAAGCTTTCTTT. Translation gives CASSRVPGQGLNTEAFF.

The chain recombines TRBV7-2 with TRBJ2-2; 12 nucleotides agree with TRBD2. CDR3 length: 16 residues. In germline, CDR1 is SGHTA, CDR2 FQGNSA. J gave up 4 bases and V 5 bases, and 5 bases lay outside the gene matches. The DNA for the CDR3 is TGTGCCAGCAGCGTACTAGCGGGGGGACCCACCGGGGAGCTGTTTTTT. Amino acid sequence: CASSVLAGGPTGELFF.

The V call is TRBV18, the J call TRBJ1-2; 7 positions match TRBD1. Germline values: CDR1 KGHSH, CDR2 LQKENI. CDR3 length: 14 residues. The V and J ends lost 2 bases and 8 bases, in that order; junction bases with no gene match: 8. Here the CDR3 DNA reads TGTGCCAGCTCACCATTCGAGGGGGCGCAGGGCTACACCTTC. This codes for CASSPFEGAQGYTF.

V and J are TRBV7-2 and TRBJ2-3; 9 nucleotides line up with TRBD1. The CDR3 consists of 17 residues. Germline V lookup: CDR1 SGHTA, CDR2 FQGNSA. The junction had 7 bases not matched to a gene; V was cut back by 1 base and J by 2 bases. CDR3 sequence reads: CASSLGNRGRATDTQYF. Here the CDR3 DNA reads TGTGCCAGCAGCTTAGGGAACAGGGGGCGAGCCACAGATACGCAGTATTTT.

This clone has just a few counts. The chain is built from TRBV7-2 and TRBJ2-7; TRBD1 aligns across 9 bases. Per germline, CDR1 SGHTA and CDR2 FQGNSA. The CDR3 is 13 residues long. Losses at the gene ends were 4 bases for V and 4 bases for J; bases not matched to a gene: 2. CDR3 coding DNA: TGTGCCAGCAGCTCCGGGACAGGGTACGAGCAGTACTTC. Its translation is CASSSGTGYEQYF.

This rearrangement joins TRBV2 to TRBJ1-2, with 8 bases that match TRBD1. The V and J ends lost 5 bases and 3 bases, in that order; junction bases with no gene match: 2. Per the germline V gene, CDR1 is SNHLY and CDR2 is FYNNEI. The CDR3 is 13 residues long. CDR3 sequence: CASSKGQDYGYTF. The DNA of the CDR3 is TGTGCCAGCAGTAAGGGACAGGACTATGGCTACACCTTC.

The gene calls are TRBV28 and TRBJ1-2; weak D call: TRBD1 (6 bases). Trimming removed 2 bases at V and 8 bases at J, with 15 bases between. The germline V gene has CDR1 MDHEN and CDR2 SYDVKM. The CDR3 loop spans 14 amino acids. The CDR3 is CASSLGQRFGGYTF. CDR3 coding DNA: TGTGCCAGCAGTTTAGGACAGCGATTTGGGGGCTACACCTTC.

The chain links TRBV7-3 to TRBJ2-1, with a tentative D call TRBD1 (6 bases). This CDR3 contains 16 residues. The germline CDR1 and CDR2 sequences are SGHTA and FQGTGA. Trimming took off 5 bases at V and 0 bases at J, with 14 bases between the two ends. The CDR3 coding sequence is TGTGCCAGCAGCCAGGGGTTCCCCCCCTCCTACAATGAGCAGTTCTTC. The encoded protein is CASSQGFPPSYNEQFF.

The rearrangement uses TRBV7-3 and TRBJ2-1; TRBD2 agrees at 7 bases. CDR1 and CDR2 from the germline V gene are SGHTA and FQGTGA. The ends lost 2 bases at V and 2 bases at J; junction bases unmatched: 9. The CDR3 has 17 residues. DNA of the CDR3: TGTGCCAGCAGCTTAGCCAAGAGCGGGGTCACCTACAATGAGCAGTTCTTC. It translates to CASSLAKSGVTYNEQFF.

This clone was observed a single time. This chain uses TRBV5-1 with TRBJ2-2; D not resolved. Trimming pared 0 bases from V and 3 bases from J, leaving 6 bases between. Germline V lookup: CDR1 SGHRS, CDR2 YFSETQ. The CDR3 has 14 amino acids. CDR3 residues: CASSLEAYTGELFF. CDR3 coding DNA: TGCGCCAGCAGCTTGGAAGCCTACACCGGGGAGCTGTTTTTT.

J is TRBJ2-1 and V is TRBV30; 11 bases match TRBD2. V lost 4 bases, J lost 6 bases, and 8 bases stayed unmatched. The germline V gene encodes CDR1 GTSNPN and CDR2 SVGIG (reference sequence). The CDR3 extends over 15 amino acids. CDR3 residues: CAWTSTSGGSNEQFF. CDR3 DNA: TGTGCCTGGACGTCAACTAGCGGGGGAAGCAATGAGCAGTTCTTC.

The genes are TRBV7-2 and TRBJ1-6; 7 nucleotides align to TRBD1. From germline, CDR1 is SGHTA and CDR2 FQGNSA. The J segment lost 10 bases and the V segment lost 5 bases, leaving 11 bases of the junction unmatched. This CDR3 spans 15 amino acids. DNA of the CDR3: TGTGCCAGCAGCCATGGGACCGCGACAGGGTCACCCCTCCACTTT. Translated: CASSHGTATGSPLHF.

The chain carries TRBV6-1 and TRBJ2-3, with D perhaps TRBD2 (5 bases). The CDR3 has 14 residues. The V and J ends lost 6 bases and 1 base respectively, with 11 bases between them. Per the germline V gene, CDR1 is MNHNS and CDR2 is SASEGT. The CDR3 DNA reads as TGTGCCAGCAGCCCGCGGGCCGGCACAGATACGCAGTATTTT. Encoded protein: CASSPRAGTDTQYF.

V and J are TRBV7-2 and TRBJ2-7; possibly TRBD1 for D (6 bases). The CDR3 is 13 residues long. V lost 5 bases and J 6 bases, leaving 14 bases between the germline ends. Germline CDR1 is SGHTA and CDR2 is FQGNSA. The CDR3 spells CASSPQGNSEQYF. The CDR3 nucleotides are TGTGCCAGCAGCCCACAGGGAAACTCCGAGCAGTACTTC.

The gene calls are TRBV10-1 and TRBJ2-3; possible D gene TRBD1, 6 bases. Trimming took 7 bases from V and 2 from J, leaving 16 bases between them. The germline gives CDR1 WNHNN, CDR2 SYGVQD (reference sequence). The CDR3 runs 15 residues. This CDR3 reads CASTENDRFTDTQYF. The CDR3 bases are TGCGCCAGCACCGAGAACGACAGGTTCACAGATACGCAGTATTTT.